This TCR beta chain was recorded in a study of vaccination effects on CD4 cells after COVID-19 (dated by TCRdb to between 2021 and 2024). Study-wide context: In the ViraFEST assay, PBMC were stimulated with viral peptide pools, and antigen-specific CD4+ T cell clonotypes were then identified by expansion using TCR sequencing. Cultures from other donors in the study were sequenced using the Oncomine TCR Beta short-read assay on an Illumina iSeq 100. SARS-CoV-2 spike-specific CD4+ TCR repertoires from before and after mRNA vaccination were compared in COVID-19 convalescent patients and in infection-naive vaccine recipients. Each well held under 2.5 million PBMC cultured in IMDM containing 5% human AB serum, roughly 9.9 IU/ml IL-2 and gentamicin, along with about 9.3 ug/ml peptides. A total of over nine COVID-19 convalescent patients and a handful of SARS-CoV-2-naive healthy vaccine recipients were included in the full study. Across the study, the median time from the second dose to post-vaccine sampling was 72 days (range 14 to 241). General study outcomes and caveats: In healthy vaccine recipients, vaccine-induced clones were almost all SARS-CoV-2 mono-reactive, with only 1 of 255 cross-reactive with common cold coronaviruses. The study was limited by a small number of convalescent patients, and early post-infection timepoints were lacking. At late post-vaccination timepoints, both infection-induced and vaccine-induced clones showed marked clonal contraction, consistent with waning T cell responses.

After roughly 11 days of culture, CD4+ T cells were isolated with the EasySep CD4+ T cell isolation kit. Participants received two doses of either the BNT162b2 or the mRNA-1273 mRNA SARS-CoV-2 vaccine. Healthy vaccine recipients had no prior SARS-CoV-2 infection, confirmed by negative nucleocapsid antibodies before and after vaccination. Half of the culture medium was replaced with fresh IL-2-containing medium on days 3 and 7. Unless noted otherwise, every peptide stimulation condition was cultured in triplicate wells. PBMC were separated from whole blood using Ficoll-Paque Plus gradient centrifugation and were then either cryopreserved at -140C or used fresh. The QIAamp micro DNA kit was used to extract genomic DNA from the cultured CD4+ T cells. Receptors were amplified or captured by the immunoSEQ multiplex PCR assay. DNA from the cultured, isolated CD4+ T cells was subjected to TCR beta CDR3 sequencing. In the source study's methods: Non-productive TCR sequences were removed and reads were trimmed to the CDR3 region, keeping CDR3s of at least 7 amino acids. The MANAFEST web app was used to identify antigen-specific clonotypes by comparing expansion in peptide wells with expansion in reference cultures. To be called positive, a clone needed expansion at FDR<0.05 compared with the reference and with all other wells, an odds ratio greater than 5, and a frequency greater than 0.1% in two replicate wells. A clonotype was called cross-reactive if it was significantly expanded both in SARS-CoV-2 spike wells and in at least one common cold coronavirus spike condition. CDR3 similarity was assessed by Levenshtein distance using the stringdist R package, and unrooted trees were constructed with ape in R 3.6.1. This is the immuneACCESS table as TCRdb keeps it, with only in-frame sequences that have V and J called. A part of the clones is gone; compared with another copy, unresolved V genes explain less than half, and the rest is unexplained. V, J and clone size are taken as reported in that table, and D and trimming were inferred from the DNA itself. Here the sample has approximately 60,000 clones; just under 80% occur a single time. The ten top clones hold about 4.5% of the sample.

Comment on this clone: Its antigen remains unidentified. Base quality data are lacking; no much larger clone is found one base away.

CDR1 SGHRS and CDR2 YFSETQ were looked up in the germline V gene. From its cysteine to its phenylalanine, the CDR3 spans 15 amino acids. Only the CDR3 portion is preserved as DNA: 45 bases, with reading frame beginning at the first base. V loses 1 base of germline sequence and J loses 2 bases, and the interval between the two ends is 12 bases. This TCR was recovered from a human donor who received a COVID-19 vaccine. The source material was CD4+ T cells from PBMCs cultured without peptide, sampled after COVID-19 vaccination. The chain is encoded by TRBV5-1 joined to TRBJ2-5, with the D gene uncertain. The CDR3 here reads CASSLSVGYQETQYF. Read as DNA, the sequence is TGCGCCAGCAGCTTGTCAGTCGGTTATCAAGAGACCCAGTACTTC.